The 12 T cell receptor beta chains given below trace back to one sample, sequenced in a study of cytomegalovirus exposure and HLA in healthy donors. Researchers ran the PCR with 60 Vbeta and 13 Jbeta primers. Only in-frame clones appear in the TCRdb table, and some are missing; sequencing was by immunoSEQ multiplex PCR. The sample consists of 150,000 to 200,000 clones, over 75% of them appearing once. Sequencing was done on a sample of PBMCs. The receptors originated from a male donor in good health and CMV-seronegative.

The chain joins TRBV6-1 to TRBJ1-1, with 10 nucleotides matching TRBD1. The trim removed 6 bases at V and 0 bases at J, leaving 4 bases unmatched. This CDR3 contains 15 residues. Germline loops: CDR1 MNHNS, CDR2 SASEGT. The CDR3 sequence is CASSDRGRVNTEAFF. For the CDR3, the DNA is TGTGCCAGCAGCGACAGGGGGCGAGTGAACACTGAAGCTTTCTTT.

V gene TRBV11-2 combines with J gene TRBJ2-1; a possible D gene is TRBD1 (5 bases). V was pared by 0 bases and J by 7 bases, with 19 bases between. CDR1 and CDR2 from the germline V gene are SGHAT and FQNNGV. This CDR3 is built from 17 residues. CDR3 region: CASSLDLQGWAPNEQFF. The CDR3 coding sequence is TGTGCCAGCAGCTTAGATCTTCAGGGTTGGGCACCAAATGAGCAGTTCTTC. Based on the CDR3 plus reference TRBV11-2 and TRBJ2-1, the full variable domain is EAGVAQSPRYKIIEKRQSVAFWCNPISGHATLYWYQQILGQGPKLLIQFQNNGVVDDSQLPKDRFSAERLKGVDSTLKIQPAKLEDSAVYLCASSLDLQGWAPNEQFFGPGTRLTVL.

V is TRBV10-3 and J is TRBJ1-5; possible D gene TRBD1, 5 bases. Per germline, CDR1 ENHRY and CDR2 SYGVKD. Trimming took off 6 bases at V and 4 bases at J, with 13 bases between the two ends. The CDR3 contains 14 residues. This CDR3 reads CAISVGAGNQPQHF. CDR3 in DNA: TGTGCCATCAGCGTAGGGGCGGGAAATCAGCCCCAGCATTTT.

This rearrangement joins TRBV18 to TRBJ1-1, with a tentative D call TRBD1 (6 bases). The CDR3 is made up of 17 amino acids. V was pared by 3 bases and J by 4 bases, with 21 bases between. The V gene's germline CDR1 is KGHSH and CDR2 LQKENI. In nucleotides, the CDR3 is TGTGCCAGCTCACCTCAGGAGATACAGGGTTCGGGCACTGAAGCTTTCTTT. Translation gives CASSPQEIQGSGTEAFF.

This clone has only one observation. The rearrangement uses TRBV5-4 and TRBJ2-2, with 8 bases that match TRBD1. V was clipped by 4 bases and J by 4 bases; unmatched bases: 6. The CDR3 runs 15 residues. Germline CDR1 and CDR2: SGHNT and YYREEE (reference sequence). The CDR3 DNA reads as TGTGCCAGCAGCCCGGGGACAGGTGGCACCGGGGAGCTGTTTTTT. Translation: CASSPGTGGTGELFF.

Notes on this clone: Compared with germline, one end of the junction differs, possibly owing to a read error. The CDR3 loop is CASTEALGGLGETQYF. Written as DNA, the CDR3 is TGTGCCAGCACTGAAGCCCTAGGAGGTCTGGGGGAGACCCAGTACTTC. The chain links TRBV6-1 to TRBJ2-5; a possible D gene is TRBD2 (5 bases). The CDR3 totals 16 residues. Germline loops: CDR1 MNHNS, CDR2 SASEGT.

V is TRBV6-1 and J is TRBJ2-1; 7 nucleotides match TRBD1. This CDR3 contains 20 residues. V lost 0 bases to trimming and J lost 4 bases; unmatched junction nucleotides: 18. CDR1 and CDR2 from the germline V gene are MNHNS and SASEGT. The CDR3 loop reads CASSEAPLPIRTGKYNEQFF. The CDR3 bases are TGTGCCAGCAGTGAAGCCCCGCTCCCTATTCGGACAGGAAAGTACAATGAGCAGTTCTTC.

This sequence joins TRBV6-5 and TRBJ2-7; 8 nucleotides match TRBD2. CDR1 is MNHEY, CDR2 SVGAGI, per germline. Trimming took 6 bases from V and 2 from J; bases not matched to a gene: 9. This CDR3 is 15 amino acids long. In DNA, the CDR3 is TGTGCCAGCAGCCTCCTGGGCGGGGGGACCTACGAGCAGTACTTC. It codes for CASSLLGGGTYEQYF.

Only a few counts were recorded for this clone. CDR3 nucleotide sequence: TGTGCCAGCAGCTTGGCGGCGGGGGCGTCTCAGCCCCAGCATTTT. Translated, it gives CASSLAAGASQPQHF. The rearrangement uses TRBV5-8 and TRBJ1-5; D perhaps matches TRBD1 (6 bases). Trimming took 0 bases from V and 6 from J, leaving 13 bases between them. This CDR3 is built from 15 residues. The germline V gene encodes CDR1 SGHTS and CDR2 YDEGEE.

The sample holds a few counts of this clone. The V gene is TRBV5-1, the J gene TRBJ2-7, with D perhaps TRBD2 (6 bases). Germline V gives CDR1 SGHRS, CDR2 YFSETQ. CDR3 length: 14 amino acids. V was clipped by 4 bases and J by 4 bases, with 15 bases between them. This CDR3 is CASSDGGPLYEQYF. CDR3 sequence (DNA): TGCGCCAGCAGCGACGGGGGACCTCTTTACGAGCAGTACTTC.

V and J are TRBV11-2 and TRBJ1-4; the match to TRBD1 covers 9 bases. The junction had 11 bases not matched to a gene; V was cut back by 6 bases and J by 6 bases. This CDR3 spans 16 amino acids. Germline V CDR1 and CDR2: SGHAT, FQNNGV. CDR3 sequence (DNA): TGTGCCAGCAGGTTGACCCCGGGACAGGGCTATGAAAAACTGTTTTTT. This encodes CASRLTPGQGYEKLFF. Supplemented by reference TRBV11-2 and TRBJ1-4, the full variable domain reads EAGVAQSPRYKIIEKRQSVAFWCNPISGHATLYWYQQILGQGPKLLIQFQNNGVVDDSQLPKDRFSAERLKGVDSTLKIQPAKLEDSAVYLCASRLTPGQGYEKLFFGSGTQLSVL.

This rearrangement joins TRBV29-1 to TRBJ2-3; 8 bases line up with TRBD1. Germline V gene sequence: CDR1 SQVTM, CDR2 ANQGSEA. V shed 4 bases and J 4 bases; nucleotides not matched to a gene: 16. CDR3 size: 17 residues. CDR3 loop: CSVAGGGLGGDADTQYF. The CDR3, as DNA: TGCAGCGTTGCAGGGGGCGGACTGGGCGGGGATGCAGATACGCAGTATTTT.